The present T cell receptor (beta chain) was sequenced within a study of blood T cell repertoires in COVID-19. As for the study in general: T cells, B-cell-depleted T cells, or PBMCs provided the cDNA or gDNA that served as material.

Original processing notes: Scientists estimated how many nucleated cells there were by amplifying reference gene primers. Only in-frame clones appear in the TCRdb table, and some are missing; sequencing was by immunoSEQ multiplex PCR. V, J and clone size were drawn from that table, and D and trimming were deduced from the DNA. Of approximately 300,000 clones in the sample, 85% to 90% were seen once. This clone showed up just a few times. CDR1 is MDHEN, CDR2 SYDVKM, per germline. The ends were cut back, 7 bases at V and 5 bases at J, with 11 bases in the middle. The CDR3 has 12 amino acids. This chain links TRBV28 with TRBJ2-5; unclear D gene. Specimen: PBMCs or T cells enriched from blood (not recorded which). This TCR was recovered from a man younger than 40 who had recovered from COVID-19. The CDR3 DNA reads as TGTGCCAGCACCCAACAGTGGGAGACCCAGTACTTC. It yields the protein CASTQQWETQYF.